This passage covers 8 T cell receptor beta chains from one sample sequenced in a study of blood T cell repertoires in COVID-19. Generated by immunoSEQ multiplex PCR, the TCRdb table keeps only in-frame clones and is missing some. In the table there are about 190,000 clones, roughly 80% of which are singletons. Sequencing input: PBMCs or T cells enriched from blood (not recorded which). The source of these receptors is a woman under 40 who had recovered from COVID-19.

The genes are TRBV15 and TRBJ2-1; 9 nucleotides agree with TRBD2. With V trimmed by 2 bases and J by 6 bases, 11 bases remained unmatched. This CDR3 region has 17 residues. The germline CDR1 and CDR2 sequences are LNHNV and YYDKDF (reference sequence). As DNA, the CDR3 is TGTGCCACCAGCAGACCCGTGGGCGGGAGGGTTGTCAATGAGCAGTTCTTC. Amino acids: CATSRPVGGRVVNEQFF. Using reference TRBV15 and TRBJ2-1 for the parts outside the CDR3, the full variable domain is DAMVIQNPRYQVTQFGKPVTLSCSQTLNHNVMYWYQQKSSQAPKLLFHYYDKDFNNEADTPDNFQSRRPNTSFCFLDIRSPGLGDTAMYLCATSRPVGGRVVNEQFFGPGTRLTVL.

This chain uses TRBV27 with TRBJ2-7, with 11 bases matching TRBD2. CDR3 length: 14 amino acids. The J segment lost 5 bases and the V segment lost 4 bases, leaving 4 bases of the junction unmatched. Germline lookup yields CDR1 MNHEY and CDR2 SMNVEV (reference sequence). The CDR3 reads CASSSPTSGNEQYF. The CDR3 coding sequence is TGTGCCAGCAGTTCGCCGACTAGCGGGAACGAGCAGTACTTC.

V usage is TRBV29-1 and J usage is TRBJ2-2; the D is unclear. Germline V lookup: CDR1 SQVTM, CDR2 ANQGSEA. Trimming left V 7 bases short and J 3 bases short, with 9 bases between. The CDR3 length is 12 residues. The CDR3 protein is CSAVPDTGELFF. The CDR3 nucleotides are TGCAGCGCCGTTCCGGACACCGGGGAGCTGTTTTTT.

The gene calls are TRBV7-6 and TRBJ2-3; TRBD2 might be the D (6 bases). There are 16 residues in the CDR3. Trimming shortened V by 1 base and J by 3 bases, and 14 bases separated the two germline ends. CDR1 is SGHVS and CDR2 is FNYEAQ in the germline V gene. The CDR3 sequence is CASSLGAGSGTDTQYF. In DNA form, the CDR3 reads TGTGCCAGCAGCTTAGGGGCGGGGTCCGGAACAGATACGCAGTATTTT.

This clone showed up just once. The rearrangement links TRBV2 to TRBJ2-1; 7 bases fit TRBD2. The ends lost 10 bases at V and 5 bases at J; junction bases unmatched: 5. The CDR3 sequence is 12 residues long. Germline-derived CDR1 and CDR2 are SNHLY and FYNNEI. This chain's CDR3 is CAIHREDNEQFF. CDR3 DNA: TGTGCCATCCACCGGGAGGACAATGAGCAGTTCTTC. Full variable domain (missing parts from reference TRBV2 and TRBJ2-1): EPEVTQTPSHQVTQMGQEVILRCVPISNHLYFYWYRQILGQKVEFLVSFYNNEISEKSEIFDDQFSVERPDGSNFTLKIRSTKLEDSAMYFCAIHREDNEQFFGPGTRLTVL.

V and J are TRBV10-3 and TRBJ2-7; possibly TRBD2 for D (6 bases). Germline V lookup: CDR1 ENHRY, CDR2 SYGVKD. The CDR3 runs to 13 residues. V lost 5 bases to trimming and J lost 5 bases, with 13 bases between them. CDR3 DNA: TGTGCCATCAGTCGACTAGACCGGGACGAGCAGTACTTC. It codes for CAISRLDRDEQYF.

The V call is TRBV9, the J call TRBJ2-1; 8 nucleotides agree with TRBD2. The CDR3 consists of 17 residues. J was trimmed by 7 bases and V by 3 bases; bases with no gene match: 15. Germline V CDR1 and CDR2: SGDLS, YYNGEE. CDR3 in amino acids: CASSGLNGGRQDNEQFF. In DNA form, the CDR3 reads TGTGCCAGCAGCGGCCTAAACGGCGGGAGGCAGGATAATGAGCAGTTCTTC.

V usage is TRBV6-2 or TRBV6-3 and J usage is TRBJ1-2, with D unresolved. CDR1 MNHEY and CDR2 SVGEGT come from the germline V gene. The CDR3 loop spans 15 amino acids. The V end lost 6 bases, the J end lost 3 bases, and 17 bases lay between the germline ends. CDR3 DNA sequence: TGTGCCAGCAGCTCGCCCGGCGGGCTGTACTATGGCTACACCTTC. It codes for CASSSPGGLYYGYTF.